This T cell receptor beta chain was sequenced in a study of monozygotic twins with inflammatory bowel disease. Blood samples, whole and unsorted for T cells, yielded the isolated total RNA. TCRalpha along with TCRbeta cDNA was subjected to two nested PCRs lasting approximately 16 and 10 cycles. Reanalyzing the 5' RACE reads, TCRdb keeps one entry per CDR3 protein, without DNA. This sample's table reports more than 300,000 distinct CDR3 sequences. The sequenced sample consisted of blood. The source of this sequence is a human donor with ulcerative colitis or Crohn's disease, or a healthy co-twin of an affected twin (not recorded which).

This CDR3 is CASSSAGGISYEQYF. The chain uses TRBV6-5 and TRBJ2-7; without DNA, the TCRdb call of TRBD2 cannot be checked. CDR3 length: 15 residues. Germline V gives CDR1 MNHEY, CDR2 SVGAGI.